Below are 24 T cell receptor beta chains sequenced from a single sample in a study of T cell repertoires in cytomegalovirus infection. These receptors lack a known antigen. TCRdb re-derived calls from the reads in MiXCR, one entry per CDR3 protein. The sample has roughly 120,000 distinct CDR3 sequences, around 10% seen once; the top ten hold around 29%. Sequences were obtained from PBMCs, sequenced either directly or after in vitro stimulation (not recorded which). The receptors here all came from a human donor in good health (CMV status not recorded). Some clones in this sample may be carry-over from other donors' samples.

This clonotype was detected a few times. The gene calls are TRBV20-1 and TRBJ2-1; TRBD2 matches 11 bases. Germline assignment: CDR1 DFQATT and CDR2 SNEGSKA (reference sequence). There are 17 residues in the CDR3. V was clipped by 6 bases and J by 0 bases; unmatched bases: 10. CDR3 in DNA: TGCAGTGCCAGCTCCCTAGCGGGAGGTATCTCCTACAATGAGCAGTTCTTC. This translates into CSASSLAGGISYNEQFF.

This clonotype was found many times. The V call is TRBV12-3 or TRBV12-4, the J call TRBJ1-1; possible D gene TRBD1, 5 bases. V dropped 6 bases and J dropped 1 base, with 15 bases sitting between them. This CDR3 has 15 residues. This CDR3 reads CASRRQILGNTEAFF. CDR3 sequence (DNA): TGTGCCAGCAGAAGACAGATTTTAGGGAACACTGAAGCTTTCTTT.

There are many counts of this clonotype. The chain couples TRBV19 to TRBJ2-2; TRBD2 might be the D (6 bases). Germline CDR1 and CDR2: LNHDA and SQIVND (reference sequence). V lost 6 bases, J lost 6 bases, and 17 bases lay in between. CDR3 size: 15 residues. The CDR3 region is CASSPTGVGPGELFF. The DNA for the CDR3 is TGTGCCAGTAGCCCTACGGGAGTGGGCCCCGGGGAGCTGTTTTTT.

This clonotype was seen at least ten times. The genes are TRBV7-3 and TRBJ2-1; D is unclear. Germline V gene lookup returns CDR1 SGHTA and CDR2 FQGTGA. This CDR3 comprises 16 residues. V dropped 1 base and J dropped 4 bases, with 14 bases sitting between them. The CDR3 reads CASSLKFDNTYNEQFF. The CDR3 DNA reads as TGTGCCAGCAGCTTAAAGTTTGACAATACTTACAATGAGCAGTTCTTC.

This clonotype was seen a handful of times. This chain links TRBV7-2 with TRBJ2-1; D is unresolved. CDR3 length: 14 residues. Germline V gene sequence: CDR1 SGHTA, CDR2 FQGNSA. Trimming removed 1 base at V and 5 bases at J, with 9 bases between. The CDR3 coding sequence is TGTGCCAGCAGCTTAGGTCGTCAGAACAATGAGCAGTTCTTC. It translates to CASSLGRQNNEQFF.

The sample holds many counts of this clonotype. The V call is TRBV7-8, the J call TRBJ1-5; 7 nucleotides line up with TRBD1. The J segment lost 0 bases and the V segment lost 6 bases, leaving 5 bases of the junction unmatched. Germline V gene lookup returns CDR1 SGHVS and CDR2 FQNEAQ. The CDR3 extends over 15 amino acids. As DNA, the CDR3 is TGTGCCAGCAGTTCATACAGGGGTAGCAATCAGCCCCAGCATTTT. Its translation: CASSSYRGSNQPQHF.

This clonotype was seen many times. The chain uses TRBV24-1 and TRBJ2-7, with TRBD2 matching over 8 bases. From germline, CDR1 is KGHDR and CDR2 SFDVKD. V trimming: 3 bases; J trimming: 4 bases; junction bases outside the gene matches: 10. This CDR3 contains 16 residues. CDR3 sequence: CATSDATPAGAYEQYF. The CDR3 coding sequence is TGTGCCACCAGTGATGCCACCCCAGCGGGAGCTTACGAGCAGTACTTC.

The sample holds many counts of this clonotype. The rearrangement links TRBV7-2 to TRBJ2-3, with no clear D. V lost 5 bases and J 0 bases, leaving 6 bases between the germline ends. The CDR3 totals 13 residues. Germline loops: CDR1 SGHTA, CDR2 FQGNSA. The CDR3 sequence is CASSKQSTDTQYF. The CDR3 region has the DNA TGTGCCAGCAGCAAACAGAGCACAGATACGCAGTATTTT.

This clonotype was seen a handful of times. The rearrangement joins TRBV20-1 to TRBJ2-5, with a weak D call TRBD2 (5 bases). The CDR3 is 13 amino acids. The germline V and J ends were trimmed by 4 bases and 5 bases, with 14 bases remaining between them. Germline V CDR1 and CDR2: DFQATT, SNEGSKA (reference sequence). CDR3 sequence reads: CSAIRPGGETQYF. The CDR3 DNA reads TGCAGTGCTATCCGTCCAGGCGGGGAGACCCAGTACTTC.

The genes are TRBV10-3 and TRBJ1-6; D may be TRBD1 (5 bases). The germline V gene has CDR1 ENHRY and CDR2 SYGVKD. The length of the CDR3 is 16 residues. The V end lost 3 bases, the J end lost 6 bases, and 15 bases lay between the germline ends. Written as DNA, the CDR3 is TGTGCCATCAGTGAACCCCTGGGACCCGTTAATTCACCCCTCCACTTT. As protein: CAISEPLGPVNSPLHF.

The rearrangement links TRBV6-6 to TRBJ1-3; 7 nucleotides match TRBD1. Trimming took 7 bases from V and 1 from J; bases not matched to a gene: 4. There are 14 residues in the CDR3. Germline values: CDR1 MNHNY, CDR2 SVGAGI (reference sequence). CDR3: CASNLGQSGNTIYF. DNA for the CDR3: TGTGCCAGCAATCTGGGACAGTCTGGAAACACCATATATTTT.

This clonotype was seen at least ten times. This chain connects TRBV6-1 to TRBJ1-1; 9 bases align to TRBD1. The CDR3 contains 12 residues. After removal of 7 bases from V and 10 bases from J, the junction contained 7 bases not matched to a gene. Germline-derived CDR1 and CDR2 are MNHNS and SASEGT. The CDR3 nucleotides are TGTGCCAGCAAGGGGACAGGGAGGGGAGCTTTCTTT. The encoded protein is CASKGTGRGAFF.

The V and J genes are TRBV13 and TRBJ2-2; D is uncertain. V shed 3 bases and J shed 4 bases, with 15 bases lying between them. CDR3 length: 16 amino acids. Germline V lookup: CDR1 PRHDT, CDR2 FYEKMQ (reference sequence). For the CDR3, the DNA is TGTGCCAGCAGCTTCCAGACTGGGATTCTCACCGGGGAGCTGTTTTTT. Translation gives CASSFQTGILTGELFF.

The chain joins TRBV6-6 to TRBJ1-3, with D perhaps matching TRBD1 (6 bases). V lost 5 bases to trimming and J lost 0 bases, with 8 bases between them. The CDR3 sequence is 14 residues long. Germline V gene data show CDR1 as MNHNY and CDR2 as SVGAGI (reference sequence). The CDR3 DNA reads TGTGCCAGCAGTCAGACAGGCTCTGGAAACACCATATATTTT. Protein: CASSQTGSGNTIYF.

This clonotype was counted a few times. The rearrangement joins TRBV14 to TRBJ2-2; 7 bases align to TRBD1. The CDR3 length is 16 residues. Germline trimming cut 2 bases from V and 4 bases from J; bases unmatched to any gene: 7. Germline V gene lookup returns CDR1 SGHDN and CDR2 FVKESK. CDR3 in amino acids: CASSQPGGSGTGELFF. The CDR3 DNA follows: TGTGCCAGCAGCCAACCAGGGGGAAGTGGCACCGGGGAGCTGTTTTTT. Full variable domain (missing parts from reference TRBV14 and TRBJ2-2): EAGVTQFPSHSVIEKGQTVTLRCDPISGHDNLYWYRRVMGKEIKFLLHFVKESKQDESGMPNNRFLAERTGGTYSTLKVQPAELEDSGVYFCASSQPGGSGTGELFFGEGSRLTVL.

The chain joins TRBV2 to TRBJ2-5; 13 bases align to TRBD2. V shed 5 bases and J 2 bases; nucleotides not matched to a gene: 11. This CDR3 has 18 amino acids. Germline V gives CDR1 SNHLY, CDR2 FYNNEI. CDR3: CASSPRTSGRRAQETQYF. In nucleotides, the CDR3 is TGTGCCAGCAGTCCCAGGACTAGCGGGAGAAGGGCACAAGAGACCCAGTACTTC.

The rearrangement uses TRBV6-6 and TRBJ2-5; D possibly matches TRBD1 or TRBD2 (5 bases each). The germline gives CDR1 MNHNY, CDR2 SVGAGI (reference sequence). V dropped 6 bases and J dropped 3 bases, with 8 bases sitting between them. This CDR3 contains 12 residues. The CDR3 region has the DNA TGTGCCAGCAGAAGAGGGGAAGAGACCCAGTACTTC. Protein product: CASRRGEETQYF.

The V gene is TRBV7-9, the J gene TRBJ2-5; D call uncertain. The germline gives CDR1 SEHNR, CDR2 FQNEAQ (reference sequence). CDR3 size: 12 residues. The V end was cut by 11 bases, the J end by 1 base, with 11 bases between. As DNA, the CDR3 is TGTGCCCTACAAGACGTCCAAGAGACCCAGTACTTC. Protein sequence: CALQDVQETQYF.

This clonotype was found a few times. The chain is built from TRBV4-1 and TRBJ2-5; D possibly matches TRBD1 or TRBD2 (6 bases each). Trimming pared 0 bases from V and 3 bases from J, leaving 14 bases between. Germline V gene data show CDR1 as MGHRA and CDR2 as YSYEKL. This CDR3 has 16 residues. CDR3 nucleotides: TGCGCCAGCAGCCAAGATACAGGGACGGGAGAAGAGACCCAGTACTTC. Residues: CASSQDTGTGEETQYF.

This clonotype was detected once. This may be a read error: a much more frequent sequence differs by one nucleotide. The CDR3 does not end in the conserved phenylalanine or tryptophan, so this is likely a read error. The genes are TRBV19 and TRBJ2-1; 10 bases fit TRBD2. The CDR3 length is 16 residues. V was clipped by 3 bases and J by 7 bases; unmatched bases: 9. CDR1 and CDR2 from the germline V gene are LNHDA and SQIVND (reference sequence). The CDR3 DNA sequence: TGTGCCAGTAGTATCGAGGCTAGCGGGAGATGGAATGAGCAGTTCATC. Protein sequence: CASSIEASGRWNEQFI.

In its sample, this clonotype was seen a few times. The chain uses TRBV30 and TRBJ1-3; no definite D call. V dropped 0 bases and J dropped 2 bases, with 8 bases sitting between them. Germline values: CDR1 GTSNPN, CDR2 SVGIG (reference sequence). The CDR3 has 14 amino acids. CDR3 coding DNA: TGTGCCTGGAGTGTTTGGGGAACTGGAAACACCATATATTTT. Translated, it gives CAWSVWGTGNTIYF.

This clonotype was observed many times. The chain employs TRBV6-1 and TRBJ1-5; weak D call: TRBD1 (5 bases). Per germline, CDR1 MNHNS and CDR2 SASEGT. V lost 5 bases and J lost 0, with 26 bases in between. The CDR3 length is 20 residues. CDR3 residues: CASSLPPRQPGLNSNQPQHF. CDR3 DNA: TGTGCCAGCAGTCTCCCACCCCGACAGCCAGGATTGAATAGCAATCAGCCCCAGCATTTT.

This clonotype was observed many times. The chain couples TRBV6-1 to TRBJ1-1; 7 nucleotides line up with TRBD1. This CDR3 has 15 residues. V dropped 6 bases and J dropped 4; count of bases not matched to a gene: 11. CDR1 is MNHNS and CDR2 is SASEGT in the germline V gene. CDR3 in amino acids: CASREIRGRGTEAFF. The CDR3 nucleotides read TGTGCCAGCAGGGAGATAAGGGGGCGAGGCACTGAAGCTTTCTTT.

The chain joins TRBV29-1 to TRBJ2-1; a weak D match, TRBD2 (6 bases). CDR1 and CDR2 (germline): SQVTM, ANQGSEA. This CDR3 spans 15 amino acids. V was clipped by 5 bases and J by 7 bases, with 21 bases between them. CDR3 amino acids: CSVIDPTSLWNEQFF. The CDR3 DNA sequence: TGCAGCGTTATTGACCCGACTAGTCTTTGGAATGAGCAGTTCTTC.